This TCR beta chain came from a study of CD8 T cells in ankylosing spondylitis. Comment on this clonotype: Its antigen is still unknown.

Quantitative 5'-RACE with molecular barcodes produced the TCR beta libraries. TCRdb reprocessed the 5' RACE reads with MiXCR, giving one entry per CDR3 protein. This sample has under 850,000 distinct CDR3 sequences, with under 20% found just once. Whole-study findings and limits: Existing reports had already noted some motif variants in reactive arthritis synovial fluid and blood. The study looked at matched synovial fluid samples from ankylosing spondylitis patients. Disease-linked clones were reported to be significantly enriched there. What seemed typical of ankylosing spondylitis blood was a TCR beta motif built from several highly homologous variants.

The V segment lost 3 bases and the J segment 1 base; nucleotides outside the gene matches: 9. This CDR3 is 16 amino acids long. CDR1 and CDR2 (germline): DFQATT, SNEGSKA (reference sequence). The TCR originated in a male donor with ankylosing spondylitis. V usage is TRBV20-1 and J usage is TRBJ2-7; 10 nucleotides line up with TRBD2. The sequencing sample was made of blood, either unsorted or a sorted T cell fraction (not recorded which). As DNA, the CDR3 is TGCAGTGCTAGTGTATCTAGCGGGAGTAGGTCCTACGAGCAGTACTTC. Its translation: CSASVSSGSRSYEQYF.